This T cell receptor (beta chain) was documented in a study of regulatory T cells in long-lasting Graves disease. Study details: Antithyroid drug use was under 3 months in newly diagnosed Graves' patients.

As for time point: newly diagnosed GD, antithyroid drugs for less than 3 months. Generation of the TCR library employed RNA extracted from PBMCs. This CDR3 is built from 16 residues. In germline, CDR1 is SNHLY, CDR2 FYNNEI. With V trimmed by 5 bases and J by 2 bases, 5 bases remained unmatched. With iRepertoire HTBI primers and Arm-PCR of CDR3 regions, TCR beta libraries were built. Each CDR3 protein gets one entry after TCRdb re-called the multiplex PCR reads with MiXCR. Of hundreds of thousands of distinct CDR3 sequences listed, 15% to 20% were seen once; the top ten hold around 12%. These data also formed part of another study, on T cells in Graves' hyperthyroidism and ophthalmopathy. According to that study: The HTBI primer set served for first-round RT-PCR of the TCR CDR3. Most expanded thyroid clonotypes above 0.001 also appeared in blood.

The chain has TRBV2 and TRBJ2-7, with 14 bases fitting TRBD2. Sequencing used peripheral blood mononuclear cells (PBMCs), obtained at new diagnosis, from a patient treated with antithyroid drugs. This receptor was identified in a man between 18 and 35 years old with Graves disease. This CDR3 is CASSSGTSGGPYEQYF. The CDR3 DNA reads TGTGCCAGCAGTTCCGGGACTAGCGGGGGTCCCTACGAGCAGTACTTC.